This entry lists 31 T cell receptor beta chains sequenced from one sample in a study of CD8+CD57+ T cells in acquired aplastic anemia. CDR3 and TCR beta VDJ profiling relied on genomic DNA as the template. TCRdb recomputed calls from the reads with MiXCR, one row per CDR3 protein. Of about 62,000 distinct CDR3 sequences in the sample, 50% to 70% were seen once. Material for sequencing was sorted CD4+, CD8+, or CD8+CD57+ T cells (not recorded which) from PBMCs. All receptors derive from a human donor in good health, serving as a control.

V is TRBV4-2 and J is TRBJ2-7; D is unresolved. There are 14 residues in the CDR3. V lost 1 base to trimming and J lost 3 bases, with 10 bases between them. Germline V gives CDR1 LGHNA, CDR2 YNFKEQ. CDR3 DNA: TGTGCCAGCAGCCAAGGGCAGTTCAACTACGAGCAGTACTTC. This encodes CASSQGQFNYEQYF.

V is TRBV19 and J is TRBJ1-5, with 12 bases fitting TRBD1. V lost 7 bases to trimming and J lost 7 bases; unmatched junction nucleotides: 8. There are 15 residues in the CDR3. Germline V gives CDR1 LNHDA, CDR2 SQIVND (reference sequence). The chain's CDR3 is CASNTGQGAGQPQHF. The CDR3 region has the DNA TGTGCCAGTAACACGGGACAGGGGGCCGGGCAGCCCCAGCATTTT.

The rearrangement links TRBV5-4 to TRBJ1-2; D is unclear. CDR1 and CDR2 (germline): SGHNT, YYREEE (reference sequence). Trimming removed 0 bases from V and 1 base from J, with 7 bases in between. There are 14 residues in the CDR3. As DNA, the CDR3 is TGTGCCAGCAGCTTGGGGGGTGTTAACTATGGCTACACCTTC. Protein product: CASSLGGVNYGYTF.

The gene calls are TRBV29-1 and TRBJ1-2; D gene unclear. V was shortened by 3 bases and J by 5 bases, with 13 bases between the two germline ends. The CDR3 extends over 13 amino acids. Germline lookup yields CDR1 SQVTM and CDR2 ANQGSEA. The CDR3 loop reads CSVEAESLYGYTF. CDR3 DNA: TGCAGCGTTGAGGCAGAGTCCCTTTATGGCTACACCTTC.

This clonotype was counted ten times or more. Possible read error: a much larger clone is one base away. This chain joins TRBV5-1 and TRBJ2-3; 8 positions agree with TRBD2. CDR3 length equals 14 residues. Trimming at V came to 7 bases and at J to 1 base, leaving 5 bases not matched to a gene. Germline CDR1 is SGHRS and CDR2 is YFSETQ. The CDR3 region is CASGALAGTDTQYF. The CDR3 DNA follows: TGCGCCAGCGGCGCACTAGCGGGCACAGATACGCAGTATTTT.

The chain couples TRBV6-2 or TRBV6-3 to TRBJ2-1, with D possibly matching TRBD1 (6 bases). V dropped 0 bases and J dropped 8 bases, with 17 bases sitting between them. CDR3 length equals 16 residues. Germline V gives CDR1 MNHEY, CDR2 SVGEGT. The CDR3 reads CASSYSMGAGPYEQFF. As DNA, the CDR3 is TGTGCCAGCAGTTACTCGATGGGGGCAGGTCCCTATGAGCAGTTCTTC.

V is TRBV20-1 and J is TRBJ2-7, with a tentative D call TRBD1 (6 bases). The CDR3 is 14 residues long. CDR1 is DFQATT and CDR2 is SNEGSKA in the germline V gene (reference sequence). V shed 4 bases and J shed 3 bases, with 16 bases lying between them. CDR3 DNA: TGCAGTGCTACTGGACAGACGGTTGGCTACGAGCAGTACTTC. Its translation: CSATGQTVGYEQYF.

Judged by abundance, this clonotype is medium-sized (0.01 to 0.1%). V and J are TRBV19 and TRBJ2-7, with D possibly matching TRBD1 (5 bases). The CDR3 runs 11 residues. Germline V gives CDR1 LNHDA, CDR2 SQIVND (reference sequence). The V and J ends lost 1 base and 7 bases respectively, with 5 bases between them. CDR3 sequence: CASSIGTEQYF. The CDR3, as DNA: TGTGCCAGTAGTATAGGGACAGAGCAGTACTTC.

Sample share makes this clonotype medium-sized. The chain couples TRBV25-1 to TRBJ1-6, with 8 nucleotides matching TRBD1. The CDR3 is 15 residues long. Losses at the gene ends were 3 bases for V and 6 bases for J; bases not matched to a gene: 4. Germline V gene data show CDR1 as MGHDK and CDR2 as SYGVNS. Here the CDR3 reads CASSDQTGANSPLHF. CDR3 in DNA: TGTGCCAGCAGTGATCAGACAGGGGCTAATTCACCCCTCCACTTT.

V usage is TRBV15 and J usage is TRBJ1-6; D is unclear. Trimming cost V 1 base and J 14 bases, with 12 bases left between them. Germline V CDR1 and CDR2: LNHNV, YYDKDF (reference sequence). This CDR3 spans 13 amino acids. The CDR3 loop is CATSRGDLGSLHF. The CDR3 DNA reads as TGTGCCACCAGCAGAGGAGACCTAGGATCCCTCCACTTT.

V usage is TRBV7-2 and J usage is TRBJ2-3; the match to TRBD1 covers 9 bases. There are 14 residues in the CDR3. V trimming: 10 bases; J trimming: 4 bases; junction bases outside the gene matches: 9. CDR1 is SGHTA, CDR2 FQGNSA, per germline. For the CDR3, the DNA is TGTGCCACCAGGGGGACAGGGAGCGCAGATACGCAGTATTTT. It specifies CATRGTGSADTQYF.

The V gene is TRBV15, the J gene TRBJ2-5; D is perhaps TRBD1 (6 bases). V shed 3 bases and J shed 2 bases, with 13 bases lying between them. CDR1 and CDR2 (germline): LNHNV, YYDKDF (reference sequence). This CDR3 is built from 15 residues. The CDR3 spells CATSSLDRWQETQYF. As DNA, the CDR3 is TGTGCCACCAGCAGCTTAGACAGGTGGCAAGAGACCCAGTACTTC.

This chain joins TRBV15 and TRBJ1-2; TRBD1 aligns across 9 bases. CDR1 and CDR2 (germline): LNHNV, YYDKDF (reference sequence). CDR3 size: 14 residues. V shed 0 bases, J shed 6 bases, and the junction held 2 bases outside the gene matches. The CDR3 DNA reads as TGTGCCACCAGCAGAGAACAGGGGGCGAATGGCTACACCTTC. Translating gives CATSREQGANGYTF.

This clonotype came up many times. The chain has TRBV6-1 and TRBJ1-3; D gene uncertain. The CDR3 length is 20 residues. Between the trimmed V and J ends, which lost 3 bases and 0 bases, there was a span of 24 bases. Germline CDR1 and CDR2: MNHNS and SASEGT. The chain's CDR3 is CASSEGSGLSPRVSGNTIYF. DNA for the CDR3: TGTGCCAGCAGTGAGGGCTCGGGCCTCTCCCCGAGGGTCTCTGGAAACACCATATATTTT.

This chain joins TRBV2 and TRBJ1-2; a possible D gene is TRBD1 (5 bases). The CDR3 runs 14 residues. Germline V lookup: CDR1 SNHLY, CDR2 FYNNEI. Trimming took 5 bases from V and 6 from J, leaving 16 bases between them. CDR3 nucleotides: TGTGCCAGCAGTCGCCAGGACGGGGGGAATGGCTACACCTTC. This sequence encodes CASSRQDGGNGYTF.

The CDR3 region has the DNA TGCGCCAGCAGTGATTATAGCAATCAGCCCCAGCATTTT. This codes for CASSDYSNQPQHF. The V gene is TRBV10-2, the J gene TRBJ1-5; D call uncertain. V lost 3 bases to trimming and J lost 0 bases, with 3 bases between them. Germline CDR1 WSHSY, CDR2 SAAADI. There are 13 residues in the CDR3.

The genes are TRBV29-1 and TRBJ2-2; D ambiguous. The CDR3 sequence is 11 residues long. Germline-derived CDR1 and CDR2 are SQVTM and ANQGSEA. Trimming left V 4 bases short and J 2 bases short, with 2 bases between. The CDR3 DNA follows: TGCAGCGTTGTTAACACCGGGGAGCTGTTTTTT. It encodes CSVVNTGELFF.

CDR3 amino acids: CATSDPGQYNSPLHF. The CDR3 region has the DNA TGTGCCACCAGTGATCCGGGACAGTATAATTCACCCCTCCACTTT. The chain couples TRBV24-1 to TRBJ1-6; 7 nucleotides match TRBD1. The CDR3 consists of 15 residues. Looked up from germline, CDR1 is KGHDR and CDR2 is SFDVKD. V lost 3 bases and J lost 4; bases outside the gene matches: 2.

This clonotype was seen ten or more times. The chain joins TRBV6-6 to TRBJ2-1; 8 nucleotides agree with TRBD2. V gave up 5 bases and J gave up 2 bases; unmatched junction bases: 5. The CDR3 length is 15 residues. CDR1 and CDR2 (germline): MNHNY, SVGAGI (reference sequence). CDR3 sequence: CASSNVSGAYNEQFF. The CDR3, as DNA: TGTGCCAGCAGTAACGTTAGCGGGGCCTACAATGAGCAGTTCTTC.

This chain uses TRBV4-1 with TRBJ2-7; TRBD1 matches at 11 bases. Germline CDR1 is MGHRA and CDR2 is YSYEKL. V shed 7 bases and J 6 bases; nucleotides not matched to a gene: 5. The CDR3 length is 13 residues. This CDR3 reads CASNGQGAGEQYF. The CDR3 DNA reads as TGCGCCAGCAATGGACAGGGGGCGGGCGAGCAGTACTTC.

The CDR3 DNA reads as TGTGCCAGCAGCTGGGTAGGGGGGGTGGGCACTGAAGCTTTCTTT. Translated, it gives CASSWVGGVGTEAFF. The V gene is TRBV7-3, the J gene TRBJ1-1; D may be TRBD1 (6 bases). The V gene lost 4 bases and the J gene lost 4 bases, with 16 bases spanning the gap. This CDR3 is built from 15 residues. Looked up from germline, CDR1 is SGHTA and CDR2 is FQGTGA.

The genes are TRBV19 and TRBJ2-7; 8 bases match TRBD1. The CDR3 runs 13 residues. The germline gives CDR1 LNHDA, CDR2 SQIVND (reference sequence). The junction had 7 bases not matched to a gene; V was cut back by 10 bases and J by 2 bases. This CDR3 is CAIMTTGAYEQYF. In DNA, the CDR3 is TGTGCCATCATGACGACAGGGGCCTACGAGCAGTACTTC.

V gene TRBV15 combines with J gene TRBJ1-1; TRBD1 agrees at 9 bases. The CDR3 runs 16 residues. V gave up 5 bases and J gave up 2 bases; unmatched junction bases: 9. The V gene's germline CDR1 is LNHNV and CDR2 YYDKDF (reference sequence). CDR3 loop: CATSPRTGDGNTEAFF. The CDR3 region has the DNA TGTGCCACCAGCCCAAGGACAGGGGATGGTAACACTGAAGCTTTCTTT.

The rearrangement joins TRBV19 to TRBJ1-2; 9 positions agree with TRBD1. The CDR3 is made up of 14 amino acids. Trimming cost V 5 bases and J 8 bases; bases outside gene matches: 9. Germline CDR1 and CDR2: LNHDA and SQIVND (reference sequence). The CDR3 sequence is CASSLRQGGRGYTF. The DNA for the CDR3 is TGTGCCAGTAGTTTACGACAGGGGGGCCGGGGCTACACCTTC.

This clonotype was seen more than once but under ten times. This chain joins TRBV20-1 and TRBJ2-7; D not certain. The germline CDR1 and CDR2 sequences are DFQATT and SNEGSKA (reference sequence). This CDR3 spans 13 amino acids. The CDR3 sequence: CGTKDQSRYEQYF. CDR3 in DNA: TGCGGTACTAAGGACCAGTCCCGCTACGAGCAGTACTTC.

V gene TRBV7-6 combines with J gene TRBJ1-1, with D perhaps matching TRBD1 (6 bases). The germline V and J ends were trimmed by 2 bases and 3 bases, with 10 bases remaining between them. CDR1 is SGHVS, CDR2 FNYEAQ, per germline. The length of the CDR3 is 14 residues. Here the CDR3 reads CASSLTGQYTEAFF. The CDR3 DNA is TGTGCCAGCAGCTTAACAGGACAGTACACTGAAGCTTTCTTT.

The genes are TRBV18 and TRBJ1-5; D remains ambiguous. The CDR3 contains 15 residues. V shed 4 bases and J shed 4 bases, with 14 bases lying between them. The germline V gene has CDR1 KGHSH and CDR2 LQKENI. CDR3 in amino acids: CASSLTFGPNQPQHF. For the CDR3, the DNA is TGTGCCAGCTCACTTACCTTCGGGCCGAATCAGCCCCAGCATTTT.

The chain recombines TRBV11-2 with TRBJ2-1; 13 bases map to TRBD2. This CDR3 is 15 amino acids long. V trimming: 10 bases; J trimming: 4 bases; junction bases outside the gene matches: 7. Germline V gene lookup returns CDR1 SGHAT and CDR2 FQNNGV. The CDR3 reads CATTVGLAGYNEQFF. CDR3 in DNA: TGTGCCACGACCGTGGGACTAGCGGGGTACAATGAGCAGTTCTTC.

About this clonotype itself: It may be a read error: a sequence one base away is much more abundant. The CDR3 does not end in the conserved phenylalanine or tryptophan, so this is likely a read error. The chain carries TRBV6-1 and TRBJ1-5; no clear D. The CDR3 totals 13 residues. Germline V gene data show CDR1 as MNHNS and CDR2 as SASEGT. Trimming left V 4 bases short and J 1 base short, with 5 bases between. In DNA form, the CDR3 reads TGTGCCAGCAGTGTTGTCAGCAATCAGCCCCAGCATTCT. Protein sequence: CASSVVSNQPQHS.

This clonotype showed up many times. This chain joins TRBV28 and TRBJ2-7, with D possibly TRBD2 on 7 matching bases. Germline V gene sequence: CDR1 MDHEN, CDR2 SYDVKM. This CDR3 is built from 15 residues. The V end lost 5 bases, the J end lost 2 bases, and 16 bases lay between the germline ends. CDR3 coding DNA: TGTGCCAGCAGTCCTAGGGGGGGGCAAACCTACGAGCAGTACTTC. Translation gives CASSPRGGQTYEQYF.

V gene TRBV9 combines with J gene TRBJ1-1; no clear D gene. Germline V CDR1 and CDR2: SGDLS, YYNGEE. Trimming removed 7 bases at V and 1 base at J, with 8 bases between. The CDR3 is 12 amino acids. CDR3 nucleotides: TGTGCCAGCTTCGGAGAGAACACTGAAGCTTTCTTT. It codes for CASFGENTEAFF.